The source of this TCR beta chain is a study of blood T cell repertoires in COVID-19. Study at large: The samples span acute and convalescent COVID-19 from the United States, Italy and Spain. PBMCs, B-cell-depleted T cells, or T cells were the source of the cDNA or gDNA that made up the material.

Original handling: Quantification of nucleated cells was approximated via reference gene primer amplification. Assay: immunoSEQ multiplex PCR; the TCRdb copy retains only in-frame clones and omits some. The V and J calls and clone size were taken over from that table, and D and trimming were inferred from the DNA. The table records 100,000 to 150,000 clones, roughly 83% of them present only once. CDR3 length: 16 residues. CDR1 is LNHDA, CDR2 SQIVND, per germline (reference sequence). Between the trimmed V and J ends, which lost 8 bases and 6 bases, there was a span of 24 bases. The TCR comes from a man aged 35 to 55 with active or convalescent COVID-19. The sample comprised peripheral blood. The chain carries TRBV19 and TRBJ2-3, with a weak D call TRBD1 (5 bases). Here the CDR3 reads CASPPPAGPRSDTQYF. The DNA for the CDR3 is TGTGCCAGTCCCCCCCCGGCAGGGCCCAGATCGGATACGCAGTATTTT.